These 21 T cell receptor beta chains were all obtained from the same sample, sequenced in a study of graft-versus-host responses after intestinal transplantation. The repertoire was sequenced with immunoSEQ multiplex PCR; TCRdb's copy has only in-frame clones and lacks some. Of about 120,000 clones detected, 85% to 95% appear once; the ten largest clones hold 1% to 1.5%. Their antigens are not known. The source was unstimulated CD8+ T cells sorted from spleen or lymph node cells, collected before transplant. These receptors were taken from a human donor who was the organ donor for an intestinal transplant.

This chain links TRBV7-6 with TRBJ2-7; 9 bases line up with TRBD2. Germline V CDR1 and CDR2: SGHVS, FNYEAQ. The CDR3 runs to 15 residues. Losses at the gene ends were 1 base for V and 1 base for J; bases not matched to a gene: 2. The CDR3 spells CASSLVAGGSYEQYF. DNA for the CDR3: TGTGCCAGCAGCTTAGTGGCGGGAGGGTCCTACGAGCAGTACTTC. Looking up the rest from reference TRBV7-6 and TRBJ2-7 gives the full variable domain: GAGVSQSPRYKVTKRGQDVALRCDPISGHVSLYWYRQALGQGPEFLTYFNYEAQQDKSGLPNDRFSAERPEGSISTLTIQRTEQRDSAMYRCASSLVAGGSYEQYFGPGTRLTVT.

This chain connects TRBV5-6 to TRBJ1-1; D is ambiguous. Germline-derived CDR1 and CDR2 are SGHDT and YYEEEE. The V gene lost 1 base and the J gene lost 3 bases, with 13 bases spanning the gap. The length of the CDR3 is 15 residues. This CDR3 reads CASSLSGGWDTEAFF. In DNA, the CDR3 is TGTGCCAGCAGCTTGAGTGGAGGATGGGACACTGAAGCTTTCTTT.

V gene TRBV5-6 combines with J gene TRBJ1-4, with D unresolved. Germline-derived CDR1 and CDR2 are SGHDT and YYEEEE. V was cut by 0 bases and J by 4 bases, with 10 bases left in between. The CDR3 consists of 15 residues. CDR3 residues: CASSLGRNLNEKLFF. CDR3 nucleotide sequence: TGTGCCAGCAGCTTGGGACGGAACCTTAATGAAAAACTGTTTTTT.

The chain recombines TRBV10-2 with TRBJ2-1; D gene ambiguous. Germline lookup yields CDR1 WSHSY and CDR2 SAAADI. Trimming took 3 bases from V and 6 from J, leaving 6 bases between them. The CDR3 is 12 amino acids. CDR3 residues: CASSDSLNEQFF. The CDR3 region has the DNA TGCGCCAGCAGTGACTCCCTCAATGAGCAGTTCTTC.

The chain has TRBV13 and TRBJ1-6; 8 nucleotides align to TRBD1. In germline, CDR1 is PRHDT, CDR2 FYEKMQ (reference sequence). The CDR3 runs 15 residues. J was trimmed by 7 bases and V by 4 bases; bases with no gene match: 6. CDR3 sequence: CASSSSTGVNSPLHF. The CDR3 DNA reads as TGTGCCAGCAGCTCGTCGACAGGGGTAAATTCACCCCTCCACTTT.

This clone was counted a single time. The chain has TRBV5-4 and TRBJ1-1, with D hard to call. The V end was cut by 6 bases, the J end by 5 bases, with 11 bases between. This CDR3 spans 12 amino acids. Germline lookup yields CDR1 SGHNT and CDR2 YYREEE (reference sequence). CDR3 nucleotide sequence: TGTGCCAGCACCGACTGGGGAACTGAAGCTTTCTTT. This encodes CASTDWGTEAFF.

CDR3 bases: TGCGCCAGCAGCCAGGAGTCGGGCACCTACGAGCAGTACTTC. Protein sequence: CASSQESGTYEQYF. The rearrangement uses TRBV4-1 and TRBJ2-7, with unresolved D. The CDR3 consists of 14 residues. Trimming left V 3 bases short and J 2 bases short, with 11 bases between. Germline-derived CDR1 and CDR2 are MGHRA and YSYEKL.

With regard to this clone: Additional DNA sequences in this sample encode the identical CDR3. The CDR3: CASSQVGLAAYEQYF. CDR3 nucleotides: TGCGCCAGCAGCCAAGTGGGACTAGCAGCCTACGAGCAGTACTTC. The chain combines TRBV4-1 with TRBJ2-7, with TRBD2 identical over 9 bases. The CDR3 spans 15 residues. V shed 1 base and J 2 bases; nucleotides not matched to a gene: 3. Germline V gene sequence: CDR1 MGHRA, CDR2 YSYEKL.

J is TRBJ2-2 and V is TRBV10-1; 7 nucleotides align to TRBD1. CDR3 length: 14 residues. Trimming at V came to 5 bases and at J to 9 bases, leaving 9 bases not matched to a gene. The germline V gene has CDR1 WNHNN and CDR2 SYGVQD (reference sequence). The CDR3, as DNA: TGCGCCAGCAGTCCGAGCCAGGGGGACCGGGAGCTGTTTTTT. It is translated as CASSPSQGDRELFF.

The CDR3 DNA is TGTGCCAGCAGTTACTCGAAGGGGTATGGGGGCTACACCTTC. Its translation is CASSYSKGYGGYTF. The chain combines TRBV6-5 with TRBJ1-2; D might be TRBD1 (5 bases). The germline V and J ends were trimmed by 0 bases and 8 bases, with 13 bases remaining between them. The length of the CDR3 is 14 residues. The germline V gene has CDR1 MNHEY and CDR2 SVGAGI.

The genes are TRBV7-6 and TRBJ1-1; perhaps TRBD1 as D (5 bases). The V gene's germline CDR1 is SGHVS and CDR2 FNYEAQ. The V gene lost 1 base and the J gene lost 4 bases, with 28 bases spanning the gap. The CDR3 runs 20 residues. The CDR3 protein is CASSLGPSYLPKGPATEAFF. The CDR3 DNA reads TGTGCCAGCAGCTTAGGTCCCTCGTACTTGCCAAAGGGGCCTGCCACTGAAGCTTTCTTT.

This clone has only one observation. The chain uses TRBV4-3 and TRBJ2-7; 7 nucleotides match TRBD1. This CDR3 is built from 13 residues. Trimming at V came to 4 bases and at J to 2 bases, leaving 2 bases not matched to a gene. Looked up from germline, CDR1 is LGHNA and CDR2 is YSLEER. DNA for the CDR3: TGCGCCAGCAGCCTGGGGACAGCCTACGAGCAGTACTTC. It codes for CASSLGTAYEQYF.

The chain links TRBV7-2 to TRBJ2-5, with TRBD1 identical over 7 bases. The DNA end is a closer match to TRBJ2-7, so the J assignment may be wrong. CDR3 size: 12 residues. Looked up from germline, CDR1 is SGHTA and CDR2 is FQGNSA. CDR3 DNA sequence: TGTGCCAGCAGCCTTGGGACAGTCGAGCAGTACTTC. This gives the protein CASSLGTVEQYF.

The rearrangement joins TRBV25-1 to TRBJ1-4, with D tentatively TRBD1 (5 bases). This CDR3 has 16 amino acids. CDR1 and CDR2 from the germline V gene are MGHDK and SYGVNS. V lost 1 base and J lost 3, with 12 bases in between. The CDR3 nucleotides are TGTGCCAGCAGTGAATGGGACTTGAAAGCTAATGAAAAACTGTTTTTT. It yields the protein CASSEWDLKANEKLFF.

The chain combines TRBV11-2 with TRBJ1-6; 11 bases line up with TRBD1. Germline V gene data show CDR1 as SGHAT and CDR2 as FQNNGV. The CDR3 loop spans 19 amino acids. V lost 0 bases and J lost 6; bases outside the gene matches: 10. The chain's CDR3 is CASSLDWRDRGTVNSPLHF. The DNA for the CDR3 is TGTGCCAGCAGCTTAGATTGGAGGGACAGGGGGACGGTTAATTCACCCCTCCACTTT.

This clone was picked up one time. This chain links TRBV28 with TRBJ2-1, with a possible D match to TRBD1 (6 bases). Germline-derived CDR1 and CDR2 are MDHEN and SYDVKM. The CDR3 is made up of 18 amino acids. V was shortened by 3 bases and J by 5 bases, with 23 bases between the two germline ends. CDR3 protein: CASSFQRGSANFDNEQFF. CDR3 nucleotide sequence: TGTGCCAGCAGTTTTCAAAGGGGGTCTGCGAACTTTGACAATGAGCAGTTCTTC.

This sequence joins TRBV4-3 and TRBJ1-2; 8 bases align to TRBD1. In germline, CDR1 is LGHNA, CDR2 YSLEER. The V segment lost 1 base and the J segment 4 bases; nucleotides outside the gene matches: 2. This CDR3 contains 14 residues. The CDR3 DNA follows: TGCGCCAGCAGCCAAGTGCAGGGGGCCTATGGCTACACCTTC. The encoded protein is CASSQVQGAYGYTF.

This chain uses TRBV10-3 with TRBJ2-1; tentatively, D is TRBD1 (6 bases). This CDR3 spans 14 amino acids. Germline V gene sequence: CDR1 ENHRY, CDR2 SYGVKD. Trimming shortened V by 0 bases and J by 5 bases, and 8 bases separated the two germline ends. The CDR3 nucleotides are TGTGCCATCAGTGAGTCGGGGGCAGACAATGAGCAGTTCTTC. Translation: CAISESGADNEQFF.

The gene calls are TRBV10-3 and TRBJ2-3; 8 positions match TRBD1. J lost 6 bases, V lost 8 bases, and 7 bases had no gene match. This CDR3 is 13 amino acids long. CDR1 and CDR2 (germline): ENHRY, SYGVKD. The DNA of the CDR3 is TGTGCCATCCCAGGACAGGGACTGGATACGCAGTATTTT. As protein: CAIPGQGLDTQYF.

The CDR3 reads CASSYVGGVDTIYF. The DNA for the CDR3 is TGTGCCAGCAGTTACGTTGGAGGGGTGGACACCATATATTTT. This chain links TRBV6-6 with TRBJ1-3, with D perhaps TRBD1 (5 bases). Trimming took 2 bases from V and 8 from J, leaving 13 bases between them. CDR1 and CDR2 from the germline V gene are MNHNY and SVGAGI (reference sequence). This CDR3 has 14 residues.

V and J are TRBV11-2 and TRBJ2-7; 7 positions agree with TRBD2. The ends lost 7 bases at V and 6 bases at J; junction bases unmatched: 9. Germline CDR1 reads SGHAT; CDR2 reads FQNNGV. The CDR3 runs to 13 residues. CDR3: CASTRGVAGEQYF. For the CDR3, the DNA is TGTGCCAGCACGAGGGGAGTAGCGGGCGAGCAGTACTTC.